This T cell receptor (beta chain) stems from a study of naive and memory T cell subsets. The study's findings and limits: This RNA-based method may be sensitive to activation-related transcript changes.

This clonotype came up many times. What it binds is not known. A UMI-containing oligonucleotide was joined by 3' ligation to the TCR cDNA template. Trimming pared 0 bases from V and 3 bases from J, leaving 5 bases between. The germline CDR1 and CDR2 sequences are MNHEY and SVGAGI. This CDR3 has 14 amino acids. Amplification of ligated cDNA took four PCR rounds with SP2 and nested alpha and beta constant primers. TCRdb used MiXCR to reprocess the UMI-ligation and nested PCR reads, holding one entry per CDR3 protein. The sample lists more than 25,000 distinct CDR3 sequences; around 4.9% were seen once. Sequencing input: blood. The sequence came from an adult in good health. V gene TRBV6-5 combines with J gene TRBJ2-2; no definite D call. CDR3 bases: TGTGCCAGCAGTTACTCGGAATACACCGGGGAGCTGTTTTTT. Its protein product is CASSYSEYTGELFF.